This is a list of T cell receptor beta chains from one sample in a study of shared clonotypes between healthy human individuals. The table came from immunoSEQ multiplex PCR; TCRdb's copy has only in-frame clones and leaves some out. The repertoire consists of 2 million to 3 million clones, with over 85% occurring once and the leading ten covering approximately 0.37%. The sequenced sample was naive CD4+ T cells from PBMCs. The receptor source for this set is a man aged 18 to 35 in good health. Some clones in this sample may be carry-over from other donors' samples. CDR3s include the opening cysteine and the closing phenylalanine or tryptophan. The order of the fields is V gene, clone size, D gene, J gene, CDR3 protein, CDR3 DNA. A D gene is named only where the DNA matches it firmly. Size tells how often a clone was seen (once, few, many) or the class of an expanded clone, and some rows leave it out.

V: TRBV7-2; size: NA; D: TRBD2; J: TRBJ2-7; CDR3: CASSSRGLAGVEQYF; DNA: TGTGCCAGCAGCTCCCGAGGACTAGCGGGAGTCGAGCAGTACTTC
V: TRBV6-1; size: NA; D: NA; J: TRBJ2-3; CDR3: CASSDYARGGDTQYF; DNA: TGTGCCAGCAGTGATTATGCCAGGGGGGGGGATACGCAGTATTTT
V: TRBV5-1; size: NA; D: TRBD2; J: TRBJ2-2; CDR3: CASSFLAGSSGELFF; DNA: TGCGCCAGCAGCTTTTTAGCGGGGTCGAGCGGGGAGCTGTTTTTT
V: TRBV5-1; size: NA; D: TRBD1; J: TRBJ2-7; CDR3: CASSPWDRGHYEQYF; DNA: TGCGCCAGCAGCCCATGGGACAGGGGGCACTACGAGCAGTACTTC
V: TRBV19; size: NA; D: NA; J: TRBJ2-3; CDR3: CASSFLRPNTQYF; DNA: TGTGCCAGTAGTTTTTTGCGACCCAATACGCAGTATTTT
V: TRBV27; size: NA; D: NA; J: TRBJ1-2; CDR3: CASSQTGKQGYTF; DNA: TGTGCCAGCAGTCAAACCGGGAAGCAGGGCTACACCTTC
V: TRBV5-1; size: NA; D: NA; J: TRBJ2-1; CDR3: CASRDSTAYNEQFF; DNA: TGCGCCAGCAGGGACTCCACCGCCTACAATGAGCAGTTCTTC
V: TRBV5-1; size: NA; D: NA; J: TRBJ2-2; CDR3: CASSSTGNPGELFF; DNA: TGCGCCAGCAGCTCAACAGGGAACCCCGGGGAGCTGTTTTTT
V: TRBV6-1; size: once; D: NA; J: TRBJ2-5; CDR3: CASTVGLQETQYF; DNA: TGTGCCAGCACAGTAGGGCTGCAAGAGACCCAGTACTTC
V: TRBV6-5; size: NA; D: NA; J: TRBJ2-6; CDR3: CASSYSLGQVLTF; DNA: TGTGCCAGCAGTTACTCCCTCGGTCAAGTCCTGACTTTC
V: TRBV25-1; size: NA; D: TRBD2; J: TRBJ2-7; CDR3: CASSGLLAEDEQYF; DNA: TGTGCCAGCAGTGGGTTACTAGCGGAGGACGAGCAGTACTTC
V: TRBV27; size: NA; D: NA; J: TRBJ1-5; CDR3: CASSLRGNQPQHF; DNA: TGTGCCAGCAGTTTGCGAGGCAATCAGCCCCAGCATTTT
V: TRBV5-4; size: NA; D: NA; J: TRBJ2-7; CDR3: CASRRGPYEQYF; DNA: TGTGCCAGCAGACGAGGACCGTACGAGCAGTACTTC
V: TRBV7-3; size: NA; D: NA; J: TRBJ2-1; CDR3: CASSTTGSYNEQFF; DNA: TGTGCCAGCAGCACAACAGGGTCCTACAATGAGCAGTTCTTC
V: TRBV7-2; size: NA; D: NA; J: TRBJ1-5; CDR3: CASSLEGVPQHF; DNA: TGTGCCAGCAGCTTAGAAGGGGTTCCCCAGCATTTT
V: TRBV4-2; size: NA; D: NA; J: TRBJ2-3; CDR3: CASRAGYSTDTQYF; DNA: TGTGCCAGCAGGGCGGGATATAGCACAGATACGCAGTATTTT
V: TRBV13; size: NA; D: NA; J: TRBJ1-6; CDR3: CASSLFNSPLHF; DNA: TGTGCCAGCAGCTTATTTAATTCACCCCTCCACTTT
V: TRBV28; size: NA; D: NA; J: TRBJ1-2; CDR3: CASTPYLTGYGYTF; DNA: TGTGCCAGCACCCCTTACCTCACGGGGTATGGCTACACCTTC
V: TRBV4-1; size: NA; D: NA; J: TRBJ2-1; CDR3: CASSQTGRGSYNEQFF; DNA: TGCGCCAGCAGCCAAACAGGCCGAGGGTCCTACAATGAGCAGTTCTTC
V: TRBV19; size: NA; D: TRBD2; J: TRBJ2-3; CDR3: CASSPTSGRARSTDTQYF; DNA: TGTGCCAGTAGTCCCACTAGCGGGAGGGCCAGGAGCACAGATACGCAGTATTTT
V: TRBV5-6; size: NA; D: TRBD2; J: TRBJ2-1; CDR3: CASSPRGGRNNEQFF; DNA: TGTGCCAGCAGCCCACGGGGGGGGCGGAACAATGAGCAGTTCTTC
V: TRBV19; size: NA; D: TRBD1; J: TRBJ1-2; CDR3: CASSIGDSRLDGYTF; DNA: TGTGCCAGTAGTATAGGGGACAGCCGCTTGGATGGCTACACCTTC
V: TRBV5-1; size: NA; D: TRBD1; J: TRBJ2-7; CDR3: CASSSYSPGTGAYEQYF; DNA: TGCGCCAGCAGCTCCTACTCACCAGGGACAGGGGCCTACGAGCAGTACTTC
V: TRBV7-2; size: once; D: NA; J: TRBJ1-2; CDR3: CASSSPGGGYTF; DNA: TGTGCCAGCAGCTCACCGGGTGGGGGCTACACCTTC
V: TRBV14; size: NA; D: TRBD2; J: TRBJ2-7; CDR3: CASSRPGLAVSSYEQYF; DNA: TGTGCCAGCAGCCGCCCTGGACTAGCGGTTAGCTCCTACGAGCAGTACTTC
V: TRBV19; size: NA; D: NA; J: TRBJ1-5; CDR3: CASSIEGDYQPQHF; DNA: TGTGCCAGTAGTATAGAGGGGGACTATCAGCCCCAGCATTTT
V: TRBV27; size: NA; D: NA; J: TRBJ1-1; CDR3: CASRTYRDMNTEAFF; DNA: TGTGCCAGCAGAACCTACAGGGATATGAACACTGAAGCTTTCTTT
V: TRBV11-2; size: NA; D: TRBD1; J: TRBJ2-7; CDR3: CASSPRQGVTHEQYF; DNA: TGTGCCAGCAGCCCCAGACAGGGAGTTACCCACGAGCAGTACTTC
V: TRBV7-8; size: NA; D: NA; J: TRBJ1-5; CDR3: CASSFSIWSPNQPQHF; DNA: TGTGCCAGCAGCTTTAGCATATGGTCCCCCAATCAGCCCCAGCATTTT
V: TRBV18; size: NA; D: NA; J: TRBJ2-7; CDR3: CASSPRARSYEQYF; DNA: TGTGCCAGCTCACCACGGGCCAGGAGCTACGAGCAGTACTTC
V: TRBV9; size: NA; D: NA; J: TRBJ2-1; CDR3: CASTPFLENEQFF; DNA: TGTGCCAGCACTCCGTTCCTTGAGAATGAGCAGTTCTTC
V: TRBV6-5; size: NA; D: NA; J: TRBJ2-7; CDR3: CASRGTSSYEQYF; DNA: TGTGCCAGCCGGGGTACGTCCTCCTACGAGCAGTACTTC
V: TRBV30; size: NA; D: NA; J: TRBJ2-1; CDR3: CAREREGSYNEQFF; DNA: TGTGCCAGGGAACGGGAAGGGAGTTACAATGAGCAGTTCTTC
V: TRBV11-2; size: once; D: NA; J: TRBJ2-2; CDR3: CASSLVAAPNTGELFF; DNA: TGTGCCAGCAGCTTAGTTGCGGCTCCGAACACCGGGGAGCTGTTTTTT
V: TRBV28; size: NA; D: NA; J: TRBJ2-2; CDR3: CASRETGELFF; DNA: TGTGCCAGCAGAGAGACCGGGGAGCTGTTTTTT
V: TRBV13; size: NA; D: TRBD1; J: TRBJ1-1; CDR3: CASSLGDRATEAFF; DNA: TGTGCCAGCAGCTTAGGTGACAGGGCCACTGAAGCTTTCTTT
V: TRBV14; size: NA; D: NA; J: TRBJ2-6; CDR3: CASSLRPPGANVLTF; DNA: TGTGCCAGCAGCCTACGGCCCCCCGGGGCCAACGTCCTGACTTTC
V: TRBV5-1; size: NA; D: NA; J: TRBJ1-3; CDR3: CASSPIGQSGNTIYF; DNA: TGCGCCAGCAGCCCTATTGGACAGTCTGGAAACACCATATATTTT
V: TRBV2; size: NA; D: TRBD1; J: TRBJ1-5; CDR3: CASSASGTGVQPQHF; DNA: TGTGCCAGCAGTGCTTCCGGGACAGGGGTTCAGCCCCAGCATTTT
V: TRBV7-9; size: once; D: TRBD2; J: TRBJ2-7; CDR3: CASSFGTRNEQYF; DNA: TGTGCCAGCAGCTTCGGGACTAGAAACGAGCAGTACTTC
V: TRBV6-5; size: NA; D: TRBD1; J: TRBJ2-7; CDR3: CASRRTGLYEQYF; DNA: TGTGCCAGCAGGCGGACAGGGCTCTACGAGCAGTACTTC
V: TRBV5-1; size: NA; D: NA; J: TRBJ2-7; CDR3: CASSLVDLSYEQYF; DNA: TGCGCCAGCAGCTTGGTGGACCTTTCCTACGAGCAGTACTTC
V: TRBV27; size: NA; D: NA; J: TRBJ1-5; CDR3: CASSLYTNSNQPQHF; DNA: TGTGCCAGCAGTTTATACACAAATAGCAATCAGCCCCAGCATTTT
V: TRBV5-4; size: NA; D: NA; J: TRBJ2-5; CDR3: CASSTRDRLAGTQYF; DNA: TGTGCCAGCAGCACGCGGGACAGACTTGCAGGGACCCAGTACTTC
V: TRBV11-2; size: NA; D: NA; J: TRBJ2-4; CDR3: CASSFGIGLFKNIQYF; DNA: TGTGCCAGCAGCTTTGGAATCGGACTCTTCAAAAACATTCAGTACTTC
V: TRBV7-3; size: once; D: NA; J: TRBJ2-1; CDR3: CASSPSSRSSYNEQFF; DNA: TGTGCCAGCAGCCCCTCATCCAGGAGCTCCTACAATGAGCAGTTCTTC
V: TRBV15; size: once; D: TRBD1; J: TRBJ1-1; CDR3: CATSRWTGGLRTEAFF; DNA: TGTGCCACCAGCCGTTGGACAGGGGGGTTGAGAACTGAAGCTTTCTTT
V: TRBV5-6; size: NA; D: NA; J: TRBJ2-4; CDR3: CASSLSASGLAKNIQYF; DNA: TGTGCCAGCTCCCTCAGCGCGTCTGGCTTAGCCAAAAACATTCAGTACTTC